Listed here are 4 T cell receptor beta chains from one sample, sequenced in a study of CD8 T cells in Susac syndrome. Reverse transcription of roughly 0.45 to 1 ug RNA used random hexamers. One entry per CDR3 protein results from TCRdb running MiXCR on the immunoSEQ multiplex PCR reads. The table includes around 140,000 distinct CDR3 sequences, roughly 96% detected once. Source material: CD4+ T cells from PBMCs. These receptors came from a human donor with multiple sclerosis.

This chain uses TRBV30 with TRBJ1-4; 7 bases are a match to TRBD1. CDR1 and CDR2 from the germline V gene are GTSNPN and SVGIG (reference sequence). The V gene end was trimmed by 4 bases and the J gene end by 7 bases; junction bases not matched to a gene: 3. The CDR3 extends over 12 amino acids. The CDR3 loop reads CAWNRGSEKLFF. The CDR3 nucleotides are TGTGCCTGGAACAGGGGTTCTGAAAAACTGTTTTTT.

The rearrangement uses TRBV2 and TRBJ1-1; 9 bases fit TRBD1. CDR3 length: 18 amino acids. Germline assignment: CDR1 SNHLY and CDR2 FYNNEI. Trimming took 2 bases from V and 5 from J; bases not matched to a gene: 15. The CDR3 sequence is CASSETRTGQGSLTEAFF. The CDR3 nucleotides are TGTGCCAGCAGTGAAACAAGAACGGGACAGGGAAGTTTAACTGAAGCTTTCTTT. Based on the CDR3 plus reference TRBV2 and TRBJ1-1, the full variable domain is EPEVTQTPSHQVTQMGQEVILRCVPISNHLYFYWYRQILGQKVEFLVSFYNNEISEKSEIFDDQFSVERPDGSNFTLKIRSTKLEDSAMYFCASSETRTGQGSLTEAFFGQGTRLTVV.

The CDR3 DNA sequence: TGCAGCATCAAACCGACGGGGGGTGGTGAGCAGTTCTTC. It is translated as CSIKPTGGGEQFF. The genes are TRBV29-1 and TRBJ2-1, with 7 bases that match TRBD2. In germline, CDR1 is SQVTM, CDR2 ANQGSEA. J was trimmed by 9 bases and V by 8 bases; bases with no gene match: 13. This CDR3 has 13 amino acids.

The rearrangement joins TRBV29-1 to TRBJ2-4; D is possibly TRBD2 (6 bases). This CDR3 is built from 14 residues. CDR1 is SQVTM, CDR2 ANQGSEA, per germline. V dropped 4 bases and J dropped 3 bases, with 13 bases sitting between them. CDR3 sequence (DNA): TGCAGCGTTGTAATGGGACTTCACAAAAACATTCAGTACTTC. Protein product: CSVVMGLHKNIQYF.